The clone carrying this TCR beta chain has just a few counts. Its antigen is not known. Germline V gives CDR1 SGHNT, CDR2 YENEEA. V lost 5 bases and J lost 0, with 13 bases in between. The CDR3 has 16 amino acids. The data derive from a study of T-cell memory formation after mild COVID-19. Study conclusions and caveats: Those CD4+ clones that contracted were mainly in CM and EM (CD8+ ones in EMRA).

Each CDR3 protein is one row after TCRdb ran MiXCR on the 5' RACE reads. The sample carries about 560,000 distinct CDR3 sequences, 17% recorded once. Sequencing was carried out using PBMCs or a T cell subset sorted from them (not recorded which). The chain combines TRBV11-3 with TRBJ2-2; no clear D gene. This clonotype was obtained from an adult woman who had mild COVID-19 (a few samples of this study predate the infection). Cell type and time point are not known. In DNA, the CDR3 is TGTGCCAGCAGCCGGTATCTGACCCCGAACACCGGGGAGCTGTTTTTT. Translated: CASSRYLTPNTGELFF.